Given below is one T cell receptor (beta chain) in context. Germline V CDR1 and CDR2: MDHEN, SYDVKM. The CDR3 contains 14 residues. Trimming took 1 base from V and 2 from J, leaving 9 bases between them. This sample stems from a study of T cell changes during pregnancy in multiple sclerosis. Profiling relied on immunoSEQ multiplex PCR, and the TCRdb table lists in-frame clones only, not all of them. Here the sample spans approximately 52,000 clones, around 90% being singletons. The source of this sequence is a female donor with multiple sclerosis, enrolled in a pregnancy study. The chain is built from TRBV28 and TRBJ2-7; D may be TRBD2 (5 bases). The sequencing used CD4+ T cells from peripheral blood mononuclear cells, collected in the second trimester of pregnancy. The CDR3 reads CASSLYGGTYEQYF. CDR3 nucleotide sequence: TGTGCCAGCAGTTTATATGGAGGTACCTACGAGCAGTACTTC.